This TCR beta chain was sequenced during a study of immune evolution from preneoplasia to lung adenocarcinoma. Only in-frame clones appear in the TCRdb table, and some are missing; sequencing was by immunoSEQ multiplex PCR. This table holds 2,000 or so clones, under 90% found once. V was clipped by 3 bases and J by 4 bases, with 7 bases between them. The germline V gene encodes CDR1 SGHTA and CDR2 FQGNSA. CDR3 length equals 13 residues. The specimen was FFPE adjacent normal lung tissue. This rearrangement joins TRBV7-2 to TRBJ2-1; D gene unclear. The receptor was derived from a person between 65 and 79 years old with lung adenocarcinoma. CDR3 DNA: TGTGCCAGCAGCTTCACAGCTTACAATGAGCAGTTCTTC. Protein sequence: CASSFTAYNEQFF. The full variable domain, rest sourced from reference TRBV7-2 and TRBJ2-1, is GAGVSQSPSNKVTEKGKDVELRCDPISGHTALYWYRQSLGQGLEFLIYFQGNSAPDKSGLPSDRFSAERTGGSVSTLTIQRTQQEDSAVYLCASSFTAYNEQFFGPGTRLTVL.